The entry below gives a single T cell receptor beta chain sequence along with its context. Its antigen is undetermined. Other nucleotide sequences in the sample specify the same CDR3. The data stem from a study of shared clonotypes between healthy human individuals. Study findings and constraints: Non-shared clonotypes had lower generation probabilities than clonotypes shared by all four sorted-subset donors.

The genomic DNA of each subset was split evenly across several immunoSEQ plates. In the original workflow: ImmunoSEQ output lacked quality scores and full-length reads, limiting matched filtering. Method: immunoSEQ multiplex PCR; TCRdb's copy keeps in-frame clones and lacks some. V and J calls and clone size are given by that table; D and trimming were obtained from the DNA. This table holds some 2.4 million clones, approximately 93% found once. The CDR3 runs to 15 residues. Trimming took 3 bases from V and 3 from J; bases not matched to a gene: 7. In germline, CDR1 is KGHSH, CDR2 LQKENI. Negatively enriched CD4+ T cells were divided by CD45RA into naive and memory.

This sequence was found in a man aged 18 to 29 in good health. Some clones in this sample may be carry-over from other donors' samples. The chain has TRBV18 and TRBJ1-1, with TRBD1 matching over 7 bases. The sequenced sample consisted of naive CD4+ T cells from PBMCs. Subset of the sample: CD45RA+ positively selected. The CDR3 loop is CASSPMTGPYTEAFF. CDR3 nucleotides: TGTGCCAGCTCACCGATGACAGGGCCCTACACTGAAGCTTTCTTT.